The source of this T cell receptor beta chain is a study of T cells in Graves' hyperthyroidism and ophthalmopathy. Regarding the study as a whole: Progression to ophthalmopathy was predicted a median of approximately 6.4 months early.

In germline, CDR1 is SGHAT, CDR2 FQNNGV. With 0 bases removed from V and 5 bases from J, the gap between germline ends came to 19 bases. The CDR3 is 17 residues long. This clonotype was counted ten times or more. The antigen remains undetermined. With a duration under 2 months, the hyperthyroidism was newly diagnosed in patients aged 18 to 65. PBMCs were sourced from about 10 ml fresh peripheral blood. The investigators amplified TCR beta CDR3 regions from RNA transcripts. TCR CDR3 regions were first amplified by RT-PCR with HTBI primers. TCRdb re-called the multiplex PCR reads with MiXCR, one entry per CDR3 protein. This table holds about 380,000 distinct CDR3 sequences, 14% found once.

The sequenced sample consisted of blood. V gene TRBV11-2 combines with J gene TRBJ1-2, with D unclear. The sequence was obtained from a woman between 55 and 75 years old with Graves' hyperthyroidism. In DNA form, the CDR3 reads TGTGCCAGCAGCTTAGATTCTAAGGGAGGCTTTTATTATGGCTACACCTTC. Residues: CASSLDSKGGFYYGYTF. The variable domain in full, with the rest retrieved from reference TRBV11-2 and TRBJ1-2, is EAGVAQSPRYKIIEKRQSVAFWCNPISGHATLYWYQQILGQGPKLLIQFQNNGVVDDSQLPKDRFSAERLKGVDSTLKIQPAKLEDSAVYLCASSLDSKGGFYYGYTFGSGTRLTVV.